The present T cell receptor (beta chain) was sequenced within a study of CD8 T cells in ankylosing spondylitis. Study results and limitations: Roughly eight highly homologous variants made up a TCR beta motif that seemed to typify ankylosing spondylitis blood. Reported data indicate significant enrichment of disease-linked clones within matched ankylosing spondylitis synovial fluid.

In its sample, this clonotype was seen a few times. Its target is unknown. Quantitative 5'-RACE with molecular barcodes produced the TCR beta libraries. One entry per CDR3 protein, called by TCRdb with MiXCR from the 5' RACE reads. The sample includes around 150,000 distinct CDR3 sequences, 15% to 20% seen only once; the top ten take approximately 7.8%. The CDR3 sequence is 15 residues long. V dropped 10 bases and J dropped 0; count of bases not matched to a gene: 7. CDR1 and CDR2 (germline): SNHLY, FYNNEI. The specimen was blood, either unsorted or a sorted T cell fraction (not recorded which). This clonotype originated in a male donor with ankylosing spondylitis or in good health (not recorded which). The rearrangement joins TRBV2 to TRBJ2-1; TRBD2 matches at 9 bases. The CDR3 is CATDRSGSSYNEQFF. In DNA, the CDR3 is TGTGCCACCGATCGTAGCGGGAGCTCCTACAATGAGCAGTTCTTC.